This T cell receptor (beta chain) is from a study of T cell changes during pregnancy in multiple sclerosis. In this sample, this clone turned up a few times. Trimming took 4 bases from V and 6 from J; bases not matched to a gene: 9. Looked up from germline, CDR1 is SGHDT and CDR2 is YYEEEE. The CDR3 totals 15 residues. Measured with immunoSEQ multiplex PCR; TCRdb has only the in-frame clones, and not every one. This table holds 70,000 or so clones, roughly 91% found once. The clonotype comes from a female donor with multiple sclerosis, enrolled in a pregnancy study. The sample here was CD4+ T cells from peripheral blood mononuclear cells, taken after pregnancy. This chain uses TRBV5-6 with TRBJ1-2, with 10 bases fitting TRBD1. The DNA of the CDR3 is TGTGCCAGCAGCGCTACCGGGACAGGGGTTCATGGCTACACCTTC. As protein: CASSATGTGVHGYTF.